The 2 T cell receptor beta chains listed next were all sequenced from one sample in a study of post-analysis software for immune sequencing data. Whole-study results and caveats: There were roughly 5 TRBV segments more frequent in patients than controls, and TRBV5-6, TRBV5-1 and TRBV20-1 were among them.

These receptors' antigens are unknown. Built from TCR beta cDNA, the libraries had unique molecular identifiers in them. TCRdb independently ran MiXCR on the PCR reads; one entry per CDR3 protein. The top ten clones hold 13% of a sample with roughly 410,000 distinct CDR3 sequences, roughly 35% of them seen once. Sequencing was carried out using blood. The receptors here all came from a girl aged 10-17 years with multiple sclerosis.

The chain employs TRBV25-1 and TRBJ2-1, with D unresolved. Germline assignment: CDR1 MGHDK and CDR2 SYGVNS. CDR3 length: 14 amino acids. V dropped 8 bases and J dropped 0 bases, with 11 bases sitting between them. The chain's CDR3 is CASQTPSSYNEQFF. DNA for the CDR3: TGTGCCAGCCAGACTCCGAGCTCCTACAATGAGCAGTTCTTC.

This clonotype has only a few counts. This rearrangement joins TRBV7-9 to TRBJ2-7, with 7 nucleotides matching TRBD1. CDR3 size: 16 residues. Trimming removed 4 bases from V and 10 bases from J; junction bases left unmatched: 19. Germline loops: CDR1 SEHNR, CDR2 FQNEAQ (reference sequence). Here the CDR3 DNA reads TGTGCCAGCAGCTCCCCGGACAGGACCCTTGTGGGAAACCAGTACTTC. This translates into CASSSPDRTLVGNQYF.